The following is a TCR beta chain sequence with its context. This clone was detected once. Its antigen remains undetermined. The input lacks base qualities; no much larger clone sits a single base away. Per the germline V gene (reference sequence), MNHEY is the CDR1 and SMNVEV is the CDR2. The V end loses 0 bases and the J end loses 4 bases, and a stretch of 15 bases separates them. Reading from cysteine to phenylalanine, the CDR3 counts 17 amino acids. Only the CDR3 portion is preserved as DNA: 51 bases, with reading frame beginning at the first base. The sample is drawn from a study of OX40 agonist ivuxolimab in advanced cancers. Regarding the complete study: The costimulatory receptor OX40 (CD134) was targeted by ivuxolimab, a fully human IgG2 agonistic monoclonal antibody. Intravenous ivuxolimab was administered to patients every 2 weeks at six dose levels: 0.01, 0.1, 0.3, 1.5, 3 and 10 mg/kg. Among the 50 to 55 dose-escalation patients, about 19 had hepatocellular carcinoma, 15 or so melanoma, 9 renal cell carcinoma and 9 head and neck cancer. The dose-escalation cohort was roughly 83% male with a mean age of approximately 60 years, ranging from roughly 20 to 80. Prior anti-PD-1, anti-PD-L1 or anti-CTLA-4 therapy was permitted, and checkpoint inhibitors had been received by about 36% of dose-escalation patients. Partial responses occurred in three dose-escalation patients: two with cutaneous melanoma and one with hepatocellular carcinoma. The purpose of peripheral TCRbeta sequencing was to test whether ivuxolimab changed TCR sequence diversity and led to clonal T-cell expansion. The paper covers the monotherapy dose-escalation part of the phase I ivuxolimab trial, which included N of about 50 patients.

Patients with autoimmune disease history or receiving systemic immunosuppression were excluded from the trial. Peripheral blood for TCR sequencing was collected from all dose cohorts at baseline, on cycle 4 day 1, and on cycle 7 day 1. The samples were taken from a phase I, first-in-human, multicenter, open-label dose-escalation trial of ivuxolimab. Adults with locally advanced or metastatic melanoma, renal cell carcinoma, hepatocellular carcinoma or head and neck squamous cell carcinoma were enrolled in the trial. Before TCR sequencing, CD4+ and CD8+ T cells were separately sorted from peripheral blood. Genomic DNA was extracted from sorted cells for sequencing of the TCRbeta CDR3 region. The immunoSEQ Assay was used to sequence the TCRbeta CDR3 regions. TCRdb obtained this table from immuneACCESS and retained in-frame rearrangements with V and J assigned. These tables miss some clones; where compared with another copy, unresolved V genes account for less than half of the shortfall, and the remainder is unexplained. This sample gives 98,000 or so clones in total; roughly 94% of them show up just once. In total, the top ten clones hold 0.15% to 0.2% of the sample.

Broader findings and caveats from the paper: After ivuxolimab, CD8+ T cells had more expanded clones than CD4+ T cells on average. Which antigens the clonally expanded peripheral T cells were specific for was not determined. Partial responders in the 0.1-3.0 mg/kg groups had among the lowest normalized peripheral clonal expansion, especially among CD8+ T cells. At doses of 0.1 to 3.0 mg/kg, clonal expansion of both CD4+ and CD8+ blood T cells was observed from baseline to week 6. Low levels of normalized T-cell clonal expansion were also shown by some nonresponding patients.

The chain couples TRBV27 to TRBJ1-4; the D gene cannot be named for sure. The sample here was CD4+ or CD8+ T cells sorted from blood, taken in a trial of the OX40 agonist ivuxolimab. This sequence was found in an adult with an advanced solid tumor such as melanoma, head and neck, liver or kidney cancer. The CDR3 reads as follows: CASSLSWALRNNEKLFF. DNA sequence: TGTGCCAGCAGTTTATCGTGGGCACTTAGGAATAATGAAAAACTGTTTTTT. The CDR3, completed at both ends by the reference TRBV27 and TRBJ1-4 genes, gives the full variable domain EAQVTQNPRYLITVTGKKLTVTCSQNMNHEYMSWYRQDPGLGLRQIYYSMNVEVTDKGDVPEGYKVSRKEKRNFPLILESPSPNQTSLYFCASSLSWALRNNEKLFFGSGTQLSVL.